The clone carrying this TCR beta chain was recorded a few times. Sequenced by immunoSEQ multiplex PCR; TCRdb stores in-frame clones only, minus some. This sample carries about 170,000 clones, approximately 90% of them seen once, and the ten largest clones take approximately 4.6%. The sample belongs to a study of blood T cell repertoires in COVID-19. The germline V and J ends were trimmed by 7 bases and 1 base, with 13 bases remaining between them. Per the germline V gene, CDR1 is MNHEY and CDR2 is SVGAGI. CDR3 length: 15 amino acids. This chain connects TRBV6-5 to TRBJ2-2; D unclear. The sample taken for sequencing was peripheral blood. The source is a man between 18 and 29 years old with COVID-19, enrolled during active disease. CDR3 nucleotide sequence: TGTGCCAGCACGAGAAGTTCCCTGAACACCGGGGAGCTGTTTTTT. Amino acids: CASTRSSLNTGELFF.